This T cell receptor beta chain stems from a study of blood T cell repertoires in COVID-19. Notes on this clone: This sample includes further DNA sequences coding for the same CDR3.

Per the original methods: Amplification with reference gene primers provided the estimates of nucleated cell counts. Method: immunoSEQ multiplex PCR; TCRdb's copy keeps in-frame clones and lacks some. The DNA was the basis for D and trimming; V, J and clone size are from that table. The sample has under 300,000 clones, approximately 85% seen once. There are 13 residues in the CDR3. Trimming removed 2 bases from V and 2 bases from J, with 7 bases in between. Germline CDR1 and CDR2: SGDLS and YYNGEE. The specimen sequenced was peripheral blood. The chain carries TRBV9 and TRBJ1-1, with D hard to call. The sequence came from an elderly man with acute or convalescent COVID-19. The CDR3 here is CASSVGRNTEAFF. The DNA of the CDR3 is TGTGCCAGCAGCGTTGGGAGAAACACTGAAGCTTTCTTT.